This TCR beta chain was profiled in a study of T cell responses to AZD1222 COVID-19 vaccine. The study's findings and limits: Repertoire collection took place solely once the T cell response had peaked.

Assay: immunoSEQ multiplex PCR; the TCRdb copy retains only in-frame clones and omits some. The sample records 100,000 to 150,000 clones, over 75% being singletons. A note on this clone: No antigen is known for it.

Specimen: peripheral blood, collected on day 0 of AZD1222 vaccination. The clonotype was recovered from an adult in good health.

The CDR3, as DNA: TGTGCCAGCAGTTACAGGGGGCTAGAGACCCAGTACTTC. Amino acids: CASSYRGLETQYF. V is TRBV2 and J is TRBJ2-5, with TRBD1 identical over 9 bases. Germline V gene lookup returns CDR1 SNHLY and CDR2 FYNNEI. V lost 5 bases and J lost 4; bases outside the gene matches: 2. The length of the CDR3 is 13 residues.